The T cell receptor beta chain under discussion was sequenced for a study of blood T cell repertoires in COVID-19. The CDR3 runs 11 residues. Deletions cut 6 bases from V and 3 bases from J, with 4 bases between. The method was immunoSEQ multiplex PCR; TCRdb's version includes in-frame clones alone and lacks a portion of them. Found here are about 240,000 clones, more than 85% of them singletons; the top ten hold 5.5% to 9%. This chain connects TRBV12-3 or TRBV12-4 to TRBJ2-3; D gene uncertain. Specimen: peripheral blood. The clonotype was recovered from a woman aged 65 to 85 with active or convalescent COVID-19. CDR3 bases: TGTGCCAGCAGCTCTACAGATACGCAGTATTTT. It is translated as CASSSTDTQYF.